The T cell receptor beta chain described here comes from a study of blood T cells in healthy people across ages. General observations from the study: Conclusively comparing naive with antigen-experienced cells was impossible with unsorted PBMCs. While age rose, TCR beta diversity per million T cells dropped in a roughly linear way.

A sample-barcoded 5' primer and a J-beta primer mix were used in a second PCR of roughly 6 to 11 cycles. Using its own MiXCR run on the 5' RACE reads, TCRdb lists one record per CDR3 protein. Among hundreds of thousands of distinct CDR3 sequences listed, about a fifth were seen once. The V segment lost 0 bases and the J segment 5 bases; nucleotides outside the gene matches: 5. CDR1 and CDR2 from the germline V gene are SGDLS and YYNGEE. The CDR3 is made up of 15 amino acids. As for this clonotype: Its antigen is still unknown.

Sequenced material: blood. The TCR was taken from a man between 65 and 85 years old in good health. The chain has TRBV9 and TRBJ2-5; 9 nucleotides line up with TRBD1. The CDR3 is CASSVDTGGAETQYF. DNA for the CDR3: TGTGCCAGCAGCGTAGATACAGGGGGCGCCGAGACCCAGTACTTC.